A single TCR beta chain is shown here with its context. Its antigen is unknown. These data come from a study of CD8 T cells in Susac syndrome. CDR3 length: 13 amino acids. Losses at the gene ends were 6 bases for V and 7 bases for J; bases not matched to a gene: 9. Germline-derived CDR1 and CDR2 are MNHNS and SASEGT. Study-level results: The peak of CD8+ clonal expansion in Susac was seen in TEMRA cells and active patients.

Sequencing of TCR beta was carried out in blood CD8+ and CD4+ T cells. Reverse transcription used about 0.45 to 1 ug RNA and random hexamers. By means of immunoSEQ multiplex PCR, TCR beta CDR3 spanning 54 Vbeta and 13 Jbeta underwent amplification. In TCRdb, the immunoSEQ multiplex PCR reads were re-called with MiXCR into one record per CDR3 protein. The table records 80,000 or so distinct CDR3 sequences, roughly 94% of them present only once. The chain couples TRBV6-1 to TRBJ2-7, with TRBD1 matching 7 bases. The sequence came from a human donor with Susac syndrome. The material sequenced was CD8+ T cells from PBMCs. CDR3 coding DNA: TGTGCCAGCAGGACGACAGGGATGAGGGAGCAGTACTTC. Translating gives CASRTTGMREQYF.